These 2 T cell receptor beta chains came from one sample sequenced in a study of identical twins. From the 5' RACE reads, TCRdb called clonotypes with MiXCR, one entry per CDR3 protein. The table shows about 890,000 distinct CDR3 sequences, with roughly 12% occurring only once. The same sample was also used in a study of yellow fever vaccine responses in identical twins.

Sequences were obtained from PBMCs. These receptors were collected from a woman aged 18-35 years in good health.

This clonotype was counted between two and nine times. This rearrangement joins TRBV5-1 to TRBJ2-2; 7 bases are a match to TRBD1. CDR3 size: 16 residues. Germline-derived CDR1 and CDR2 are SGHRS and YFSETQ. Trimming at V came to 0 bases and at J to 4 bases, leaving 6 bases not matched to a gene. The CDR3 sequence is CASSLGRDRITGELFF. The CDR3 region has the DNA TGCGCCAGCAGCTTGGGACGGGACAGAATCACCGGGGAGCTGTTTTTT.

The V call is TRBV12-3 or TRBV12-4, the J call TRBJ2-7; D is perhaps TRBD1 (5 bases). Trimming left V 1 base short and J 3 bases short, with 10 bases between. This CDR3 is 14 amino acids long. CDR3 protein: CASSLVTRVYEQYF. CDR3 sequence (DNA): TGTGCCAGCAGTTTAGTTACCAGGGTCTACGAGCAGTACTTC.